These T cell receptor beta chains were read from a single sample in a study of cytomegalovirus exposure and HLA in healthy donors. The repertoire was sequenced with immunoSEQ multiplex PCR; TCRdb's copy has only in-frame clones and lacks some. Altogether around 60,000 clones are present, about 91% being singletons, with the ten largest covering 1% to 1.5%. What was sequenced was PBMCs. The receptor source for this set is a woman between 18 and 29 years old in good health and CMV-seronegative. CDR3s leave out the opening cysteine and the closing phenylalanine or tryptophan.

v_gene: TRBV6-1; j_gene: TRBJ2-3; CDR3aa: ASSEEPMTSGSTDTQY
v_gene: TRBV21-1; j_gene: TRBJ1-1; CDR3aa: ATPGAGVGNTEAF
v_gene: TRBV2; j_gene: TRBJ2-5; CDR3aa: ASSEAAATEETQY
v_gene: TRBV4-1; j_gene: TRBJ2-1; CDR3aa: ASSQEGLQPGGEQF
v_gene: TRBV28; j_gene: TRBJ2-5; CDR3aa: ASRVWPLRLAGGVQETQY
v_gene: TRBV6-5; j_gene: TRBJ1-1; CDR3aa: ASSSRQGRAF
v_gene: TRBV5-1; j_gene: TRBJ2-5; CDR3aa: ASSLEPGQLAETQY
v_gene: TRBV5-1; j_gene: TRBJ1-1; CDR3aa: ASSLEPGTGTEAF
v_gene: TRBV5-1; j_gene: TRBJ1-1; CDR3aa: ASSLDREIAF
v_gene: TRBV9; j_gene: TRBJ1-1; CDR3aa: ASSVVPTNTEAF
v_gene: TRBV6-4; j_gene: TRBJ2-2; CDR3aa: ASSRDYLGELF
v_gene: TRBV11-2; j_gene: TRBJ2-2; CDR3aa: ASSPITGELF
v_gene: TRBV15; j_gene: TRBJ1-2; CDR3aa: ATSRDWETGNYGYT
v_gene: TRBV19; j_gene: TRBJ1-2; CDR3aa: ASSMKGDSGYT
v_gene: TRBV29-1; j_gene: TRBJ2-3; CDR3aa: SVEDREVYPDTQY
v_gene: TRBV28; j_gene: TRBJ1-5; CDR3aa: ASSLRGFYSNQPQH
v_gene: TRBV20-1; j_gene: TRBJ2-7; CDR3aa: SVGGYEQY
v_gene: TRBV5-1; j_gene: TRBJ2-7; CDR3aa: ASSPLGQTYEQY
v_gene: TRBV19; j_gene: TRBJ2-1; CDR3aa: ASSILAGVANNEQF
v_gene: TRBV11-3; j_gene: TRBJ2-1; CDR3aa: ASSSNWGDEQF
v_gene: TRBV5-1; j_gene: TRBJ2-7; CDR3aa: ASSTTGEPYEQY
v_gene: TRBV7-9; j_gene: TRBJ2-5; CDR3aa: ASSWGTGLQETQY
v_gene: TRBV5-6; j_gene: TRBJ1-3; CDR3aa: ASSLGPPGGNTIY
v_gene: TRBV19; j_gene: TRBJ1-6; CDR3aa: ASSIQGADSPLH
v_gene: TRBV11-2; j_gene: TRBJ2-1; CDR3aa: ASSLEPSSYNEQF
v_gene: TRBV5-6; j_gene: TRBJ2-3; CDR3aa: ASSLIGQGIIGDTQY
v_gene: TRBV5-4; j_gene: TRBJ1-1; CDR3aa: ASSLEGAMNTEAF
v_gene: TRBV28; j_gene: TRBJ1-5; CDR3aa: ATSDTGNQPQH
v_gene: TRBV28; j_gene: TRBJ1-4; CDR3aa: ASSSEPIATNEKLF
v_gene: TRBV11-2; j_gene: TRBJ2-7; CDR3aa: ASRPEAGPGYEQY
v_gene: TRBV6-1; j_gene: TRBJ2-2; CDR3aa: ASSDGSDTGELF
v_gene: TRBV7-9; j_gene: TRBJ1-4; CDR3aa: ASSLGAVESKLF
v_gene: TRBV4-3; j_gene: TRBJ1-2; CDR3aa: ASSQGEWGVYGYT
v_gene: TRBV6-1; j_gene: TRBJ1-5; CDR3aa: ASSPRTGDYQPQH
v_gene: TRBV29-1; j_gene: TRBJ2-3; CDR3aa: SPLQGITDTQY
v_gene: TRBV7-9; j_gene: TRBJ1-5; CDR3aa: ASSLTNQPQH
v_gene: TRBV28; j_gene: TRBJ1-2; CDR3aa: ASSLPRRTGTYGYT
v_gene: TRBV30; j_gene: TRBJ2-7; CDR3aa: AWSPQLTSGRAREQY
v_gene: TRBV2; j_gene: TRBJ2-3; CDR3aa: ASGTGGPQY
v_gene: TRBV7-9; j_gene: TRBJ1-2; CDR3aa: ASSPGVANYGYT
v_gene: TRBV4-1; j_gene: TRBJ1-3; CDR3aa: ASSQVEQRKDGNTIY
v_gene: TRBV6-6; j_gene: TRBJ2-3; CDR3aa: ASSLLAGEVDTQY
v_gene: TRBV10-2; j_gene: TRBJ2-1; CDR3aa: ASRQDSYNEQF
v_gene: TRBV5-5; j_gene: TRBJ2-5; CDR3aa: ASSLLEETQY
v_gene: TRBV5-4; j_gene: TRBJ2-5; CDR3aa: ASSSQAGAGVRETQY
v_gene: TRBV6-7; j_gene: TRBJ2-1; CDR3aa: ASIPTGDLSYNEQF
v_gene: TRBV11-3; j_gene: TRBJ2-1; CDR3aa: ASSLEGIAYNEQF
v_gene: TRBV28; j_gene: TRBJ2-5; CDR3aa: ASSRGTSGGVETQY
v_gene: TRBV2; j_gene: TRBJ1-2; CDR3aa: ASRAGGQGYGYT
v_gene: TRBV30; j_gene: TRBJ2-7; CDR3aa: AWSVGGRQYEQY
v_gene: TRBV4-1; j_gene: TRBJ2-6; CDR3aa: ASSQSSLGGGANVLT
v_gene: TRBV2; j_gene: TRBJ2-7; CDR3aa: ASSGDSKLDEQY